This entry lists 32 T cell receptor beta chains sequenced from one sample in a study of T-cell reconstitution after alpha-beta-depleted transplantation in children. Unique molecular identifiers were built into the TCRbeta library. TCRdb re-analysed the PCR reads in MiXCR, keeping a single row per CDR3 protein. Of 200,000 to 250,000 distinct CDR3 sequences detected, roughly a tenth appear once; the ten largest clones hold 6.2%. Sequencing was performed on PBMCs from the stem cell graft donor, taken from the stem cell graft. Receptor source: a human donor who donated a stem cell graft to a child with acute lymphoblastic leukemia.

This clonotype has more than one count but fewer than ten. Written as DNA, the CDR3 is TGTGCCAGCAGTGAAGCGTGGGGCACGGTGTCTTATGGCTACACCTTC. Residues: CASSEAWGTVSYGYTF. The V and J genes are TRBV6-1 and TRBJ1-2, with D perhaps TRBD1 (5 bases). The length of the CDR3 is 16 residues. The germline gives CDR1 MNHNS, CDR2 SASEGT. V was pared by 0 bases and J by 5 bases, with 16 bases between.

This rearrangement joins TRBV4-3 to TRBJ1-1, with a tentative D call TRBD1 (5 bases). V lost 8 bases and J lost 5, with 15 bases in between. The CDR3 is made up of 13 amino acids. Germline V gene data show CDR1 as LGHNA and CDR2 as YSLEER. In DNA form, the CDR3 reads TGCGCCAGCGGCAATCAGGGAGGGACTGAAGCTTTCTTT. It is translated as CASGNQGGTEAFF.

The chain couples TRBV9 to TRBJ2-5; the match to TRBD2 covers 7 bases. With 0 bases clipped from V and 5 bases from J, the junction kept 7 bases outside the gene matches. CDR3 size: 15 residues. Germline V gives CDR1 SGDLS, CDR2 YYNGEE. The CDR3 DNA follows: TGTGCCAGCAGCGTAGGGCCGGGAGGTAGGGAGACCCAGTACTTC. Translated: CASSVGPGGRETQYF.

This clonotype occurred a few times. CDR3 nucleotide sequence: TGTGCCAGCAGCCAAGGGTGGGGCGCCTCCTACGAGCAGTACTTC. It yields the protein CASSQGWGASYEQYF. This chain connects TRBV14 to TRBJ2-7; TRBD1 is a possible D gene (5 bases). Germline CDR1 and CDR2: SGHDN and FVKESK. V was shortened by 1 base and J by 0 bases, with 10 bases between the two germline ends. This CDR3 comprises 15 residues.

The J gene is TRBJ2-5, the V gene TRBV12-3 or TRBV12-4, with 10 bases lining up with TRBD1. The CDR3 length is 16 residues. Losses at the gene ends were 3 bases for V and 5 bases for J; bases not matched to a gene: 9. The CDR3 sequence is CASSFTGTGVRETQYF. The CDR3 coding sequence is TGTGCCAGCAGTTTCACCGGGACAGGGGTACGGGAGACCCAGTACTTC.

In this sample, this clonotype turned up a few times. The chain uses TRBV6-2 or TRBV6-3 and TRBJ2-4; TRBD1 agrees at 9 bases. The CDR3 extends over 14 amino acids. Trimming took 5 bases from V and 7 from J; bases not matched to a gene: 6. Germline V lookup: CDR1 MNHEY, CDR2 SVGEGT. Here the CDR3 reads CASSPGTGTNIQYF. The CDR3 coding sequence is TGTGCCAGCAGTCCCGGGACAGGGACGAACATTCAGTACTTC.

The V and J genes are TRBV15 and TRBJ2-5; maybe TRBD2 (6 bases). V lost 5 bases to trimming and J lost 2 bases, with 15 bases between them. This CDR3 contains 15 residues. The germline V gene has CDR1 LNHNV and CDR2 YYDKDF (reference sequence). The CDR3 region is CATSVGGAQQETQYF. The CDR3 bases are TGTGCCACCAGCGTCGGGGGAGCCCAACAAGAGACCCAGTACTTC.

The chain has TRBV27 and TRBJ2-1, with 8 positions matching TRBD2. CDR1 and CDR2 (germline): MNHEY, SMNVEV (reference sequence). The CDR3 is made up of 16 amino acids. V was pared by 2 bases and J by 2 bases, with 5 bases of the junction left unmatched. The CDR3 sequence: CASSLKGSGAYNEQFF. The CDR3, as DNA: TGTGCCAGCAGTTTAAAAGGTAGCGGGGCCTACAATGAGCAGTTCTTC.

This clonotype was detected many times. The rearrangement links TRBV12-3 or TRBV12-4 to TRBJ2-3; 10 nucleotides line up with TRBD2. CDR3 size: 16 residues. V gave up 4 bases and J gave up 2 bases; unmatched junction bases: 6. The CDR3 nucleotides are TGTGCCAGCAGTTCCCTGACTAGCGGGTCCACAGATACGCAGTATTTT. Protein sequence: CASSSLTSGSTDTQYF.

This clonotype was seen only a few times. The chain joins TRBV7-9 to TRBJ1-1; unclear D gene. Germline V gene data show CDR1 as SEHNR and CDR2 as FQNEAQ (reference sequence). CDR3 length: 14 residues. Trimming left V 7 bases short and J 2 bases short, with 14 bases between. As DNA, the CDR3 is TGTGCCAGCATTCGACCCCCAGGAAACACTGAAGCTTTCTTT. Encoded protein: CASIRPPGNTEAFF.

Many counts were recorded for this clonotype. The chain links TRBV18 to TRBJ2-1; tentatively, D is TRBD2 (6 bases). CDR1 KGHSH and CDR2 LQKENI come from the germline V gene. The CDR3 runs to 14 residues. V was trimmed by 1 base and J by 5 bases, leaving 9 bases between them. Here the CDR3 reads CASSPRGTHNEQFF. CDR3 in DNA: TGTGCCAGCTCACCACGGGGGACTCACAATGAGCAGTTCTTC.

The V and J genes are TRBV20-1 and TRBJ2-7; 7 nucleotides match TRBD2. Trimming cost V 0 bases and J 0 bases; bases outside gene matches: 8. The CDR3 runs 16 residues. Germline V lookup: CDR1 DFQATT, CDR2 SNEGSKA (reference sequence). The CDR3 protein is CSARDMGGLLSYEQYF. Written as DNA, the CDR3 is TGCAGTGCTAGAGATATGGGGGGGTTGCTCTCCTACGAGCAGTACTTC.

The V call is TRBV27, the J call TRBJ2-7; TRBD1 agrees at 7 bases. V dropped 7 bases and J dropped 2; count of bases not matched to a gene: 5. The CDR3 contains 13 residues. Germline V gene sequence: CDR1 MNHEY, CDR2 SMNVEV (reference sequence). The CDR3 bases are TGTGCCAGCACCCCGACAGGGCCCTACGAGCAGTACTTC. Its protein product is CASTPTGPYEQYF.

On this clonotype itself: Since the CDR3 does not end with the conserved phenylalanine or tryptophan, this likely comes from a read error. V is TRBV6-5 and J is TRBJ2-2, with unresolved D. V was clipped by 4 bases and J by 4 bases, with 7 bases between them. CDR3 length: 13 residues. Per germline, CDR1 MNHEY and CDR2 SVGAGI. CDR3 sequence: CASSFGFTGELFL. CDR3 bases: TGTGCCAGCAGTTTCGGCTTCACCGGGGAGCTGTTTTTA.

The chain employs TRBV5-8 and TRBJ2-5; TRBD1 aligns across 8 bases. V shed 5 bases and J 1 base; nucleotides not matched to a gene: 10. CDR3 length equals 16 residues. CDR1 is SGHTS and CDR2 is YDEGEE in the germline V gene. The CDR3 DNA reads TGTGCCAGCAGACCTAGGACAGGGAGTCTCCAAGAGACCCAGTACTTC. This sequence encodes CASRPRTGSLQETQYF.

This chain connects TRBV7-2 to TRBJ2-5; D is undetermined. CDR3 length: 13 amino acids. Looked up from germline, CDR1 is SGHTA and CDR2 is FQGNSA. Trimming removed 8 bases from V and 3 bases from J, with 13 bases in between. CDR3 protein: CASGPGAEETQYF. The CDR3 DNA reads as TGTGCCAGCGGCCCCGGCGCCGAAGAGACCCAGTACTTC.

This clonotype came up a few times. The CDR3 here is CASSLTGGYEQYF. CDR3 bases: TGCGCCAGCAGCTTGACAGGGGGGTACGAGCAGTACTTC. The J gene is TRBJ2-7, the V gene TRBV5-1; 8 bases fit TRBD1. Germline CDR1 and CDR2: SGHRS and YFSETQ. V dropped 1 base and J dropped 4; count of bases not matched to a gene: 1. This CDR3 is 13 amino acids long.

CDR3 nucleotide sequence: TGCAGTGCTAGACCGCACTCAGGGGGCATGGCCAAAAACATTCAGTACTTC. It is translated as CSARPHSGGMAKNIQYF. This rearrangement joins TRBV20-1 to TRBJ2-4, with TRBD1 matching 8 bases. The CDR3 is made up of 17 amino acids. Germline V gene sequence: CDR1 DFQATT, CDR2 SNEGSKA (reference sequence). V shed 2 bases and J 1 base; nucleotides not matched to a gene: 10.

The J gene is TRBJ1-6, the V gene TRBV7-6; 7 bases fit TRBD1. The CDR3 consists of 15 residues. The germline V gene encodes CDR1 SGHVS and CDR2 FNYEAQ. The J segment lost 9 bases and the V segment lost 5 bases, leaving 10 bases of the junction unmatched. CDR3 residues: CASSVTRDSSSPLHF. DNA for the CDR3: TGTGCCAGCAGCGTCACCCGGGACAGTAGTTCACCCCTCCACTTT. The full variable domain, rest sourced from reference TRBV7-6 and TRBJ1-6, is GAGVSQSPRYKVTKRGQDVALRCDPISGHVSLYWYRQALGQGPEFLTYFNYEAQQDKSGLPNDRFSAERPEGSISTLTIQRTEQRDSAMYRCASSVTRDSSSPLHFGNGTRLTVT.

This clonotype came up a few times. The gene calls are TRBV7-2 and TRBJ1-1; 8 bases fit TRBD1. Germline V CDR1 and CDR2: SGHTA, FQGNSA. The V segment lost 3 bases and the J segment 1 base; nucleotides outside the gene matches: 4. The CDR3 contains 15 residues. The CDR3 bases are TGTGCCAGCAGCTTTGCAGGGGGCGGGAACACTGAAGCTTTCTTT. It encodes CASSFAGGGNTEAFF.

The chain couples TRBV13 to TRBJ1-6; D not resolved. V lost 4 bases and J 14 bases, leaving 18 bases between the germline ends. Germline CDR1 is PRHDT and CDR2 is FYEKMQ (reference sequence). CDR3 length equals 14 residues. CDR3 loop: CASSYPRGLGTLHF. For the CDR3, the DNA is TGTGCCAGCAGCTACCCCCGAGGACTGGGAACCCTCCACTTT.

This clonotype was recorded many times. This chain joins TRBV4-2 and TRBJ2-7, with D possibly TRBD1 on 5 matching bases. The V gene lost 2 bases and the J gene lost 2 bases, with 22 bases spanning the gap. Looked up from germline, CDR1 is LGHNA and CDR2 is YNFKEQ. This CDR3 is 18 amino acids long. CDR3 bases: TGTGCCAGCAGCCAACCCAAAACCGGGCAGGGCAACGCCTACGAGCAGTACTTC. Residues: CASSQPKTGQGNAYEQYF.

The sample holds a few counts of this clonotype. The gene calls are TRBV12-3 or TRBV12-4 and TRBJ1-1, with D perhaps TRBD1 (5 bases). CDR3 size: 13 residues. Trimming shortened V by 7 bases and J by 5 bases, and 14 bases separated the two germline ends. CDR3 bases: TGTGCCAGCACGGGGGGAAAAGGGACTGAAGCTTTCTTT. Translating it yields CASTGGKGTEAFF.

V is TRBV10-3 and J is TRBJ1-1; 8 nucleotides match TRBD1. Germline assignment: CDR1 ENHRY and CDR2 SYGVKD. V shed 6 bases and J 6 bases; nucleotides not matched to a gene: 6. The CDR3 is 13 amino acids. This CDR3 is CAISGQGRAEAFF. CDR3 DNA sequence: TGTGCCATCAGCGGACAGGGCAGGGCTGAAGCTTTCTTT.

Only a few counts were recorded for this clonotype. The chain couples TRBV3-1 to TRBJ1-2; D gene unclear. V was cut by 2 bases and J by 1 base, with 8 bases left in between. Germline values: CDR1 LGHDT, CDR2 YNNKEL (reference sequence). This CDR3 contains 14 residues. The CDR3 coding sequence is TGTGCCAGCAGCCAACAACACGGTAACTATGGCTACACCTTC. Translating it yields CASSQQHGNYGYTF.

V usage is TRBV12-3 or TRBV12-4 and J usage is TRBJ2-5, with TRBD1 identical over 9 bases. The V and J ends lost 3 bases and 3 bases, in that order; junction bases with no gene match: 5. This CDR3 is 15 amino acids long. CDR3 protein: CASSLMDRGKETQYF. DNA of the CDR3: TGTGCCAGCAGTTTGATGGACAGGGGTAAAGAGACCCAGTACTTC.

This clonotype was seen many times. The rearrangement links TRBV10-2 to TRBJ2-5, with TRBD1 matching 10 bases. The CDR3 is 17 amino acids. J gave up 9 bases and V 6 bases, and 19 bases lay outside the gene matches. From germline, CDR1 is WSHSY and CDR2 SAAADI. CDR3: CASRGELAAGQGKSQYF. CDR3 bases: TGCGCCAGCAGGGGTGAACTCGCCGCGGGACAGGGGAAATCCCAGTACTTC.

The table lists this clonotype with many counts. The CDR3 bases are TGTGCCAGCAGTTTAAGGGGGTACACCTACAATGAGCAGTTCTTC. This gives the protein CASSLRGYTYNEQFF. The chain employs TRBV12-3 or TRBV12-4 and TRBJ2-1; D might be TRBD1 (6 bases). The V and J ends lost 2 bases and 2 bases respectively, with 10 bases between them. The CDR3 length is 15 residues.

The gene calls are TRBV27 and TRBJ1-1, with D unresolved. The CDR3 loop spans 13 amino acids. Trimming took off 2 bases at V and 8 bases at J, with 12 bases between the two ends. Germline loops: CDR1 MNHEY, CDR2 SMNVEV (reference sequence). CDR3 region: CASSLRVGFEAFF. Written as DNA, the CDR3 is TGTGCCAGCAGTTTACGGGTGGGGTTCGAAGCTTTCTTT.

This clonotype has at least ten counts. This chain uses TRBV5-1 with TRBJ2-5, with TRBD1 matching 7 bases. Germline assignment: CDR1 SGHRS and CDR2 YFSETQ. The trim removed 3 bases at V and 1 base at J, leaving 3 bases unmatched. This CDR3 is built from 14 residues. The CDR3 sequence is CASSWGQPQETQYF. The CDR3 DNA sequence: TGCGCCAGCAGCTGGGGACAGCCCCAAGAGACCCAGTACTTC.

In regard to this clonotype: A read error may explain this, as a much larger clone is one base away. This chain joins TRBV15 and TRBJ2-7; D is undetermined. Trimming took off 4 bases at V and 6 bases at J, with 7 bases between the two ends. CDR3 length: 11 residues. The germline V gene encodes CDR1 LNHNV and CDR2 YYDKDF (reference sequence). The CDR3 sequence is CATSTDTEQYF. The CDR3 DNA reads TGTGCCACCAGCACAGATACCGAGCAGTACTTC.

The CDR3 DNA reads TGCGCCAGCAGCCAAAAAGCATACCCCGGGACAGAACACAGAATAGCTTACAATGAGCAGTTCTTC. Translation gives CASSQKAYPGTEHRIAYNEQFF. The chain is built from TRBV4-1 and TRBJ2-1; 7 positions agree with TRBD1. V dropped 2 bases and J dropped 4; count of bases not matched to a gene: 26. Germline CDR1 is MGHRA and CDR2 is YSYEKL. The CDR3 spans 22 residues.